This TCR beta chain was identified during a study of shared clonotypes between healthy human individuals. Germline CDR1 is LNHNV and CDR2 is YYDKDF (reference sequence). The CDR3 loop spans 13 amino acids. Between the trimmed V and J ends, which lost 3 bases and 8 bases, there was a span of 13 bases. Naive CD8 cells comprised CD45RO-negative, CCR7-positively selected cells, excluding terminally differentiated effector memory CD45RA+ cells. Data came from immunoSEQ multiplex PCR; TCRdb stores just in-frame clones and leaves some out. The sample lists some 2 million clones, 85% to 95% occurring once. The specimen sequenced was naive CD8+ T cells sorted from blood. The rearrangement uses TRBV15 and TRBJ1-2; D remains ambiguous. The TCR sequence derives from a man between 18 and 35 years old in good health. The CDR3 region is CATSRGEAGGYTF. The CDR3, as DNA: TGTGCCACCAGCAGGGGCGAGGCTGGAGGCTACACCTTC.